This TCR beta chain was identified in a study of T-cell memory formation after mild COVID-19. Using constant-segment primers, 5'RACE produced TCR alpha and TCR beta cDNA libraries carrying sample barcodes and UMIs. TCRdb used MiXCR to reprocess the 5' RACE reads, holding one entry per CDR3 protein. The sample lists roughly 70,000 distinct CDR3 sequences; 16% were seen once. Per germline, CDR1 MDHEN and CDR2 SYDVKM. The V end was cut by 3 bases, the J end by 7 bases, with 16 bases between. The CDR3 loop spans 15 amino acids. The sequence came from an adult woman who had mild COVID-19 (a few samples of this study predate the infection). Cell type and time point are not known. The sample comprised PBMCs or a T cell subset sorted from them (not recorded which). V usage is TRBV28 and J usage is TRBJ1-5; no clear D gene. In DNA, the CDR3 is TGTGCCAGCAGTTTTCGGTTAGGAGGGCAGCAGCCCCAGCATTTT. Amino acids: CASSFRLGGQQPQHF.